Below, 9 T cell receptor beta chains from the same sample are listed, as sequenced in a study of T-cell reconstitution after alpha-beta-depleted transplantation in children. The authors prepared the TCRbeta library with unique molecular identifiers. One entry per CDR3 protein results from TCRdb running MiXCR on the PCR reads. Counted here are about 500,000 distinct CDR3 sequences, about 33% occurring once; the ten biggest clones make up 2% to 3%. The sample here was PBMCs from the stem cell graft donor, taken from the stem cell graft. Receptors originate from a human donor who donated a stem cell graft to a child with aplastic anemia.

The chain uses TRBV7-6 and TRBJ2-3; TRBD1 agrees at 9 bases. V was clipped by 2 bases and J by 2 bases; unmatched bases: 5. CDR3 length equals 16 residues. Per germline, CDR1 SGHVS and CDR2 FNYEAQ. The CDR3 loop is CASSLTGQGFTDTQYF. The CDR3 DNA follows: TGTGCCAGCAGCTTAACCGGACAGGGGTTCACAGATACGCAGTATTTT.

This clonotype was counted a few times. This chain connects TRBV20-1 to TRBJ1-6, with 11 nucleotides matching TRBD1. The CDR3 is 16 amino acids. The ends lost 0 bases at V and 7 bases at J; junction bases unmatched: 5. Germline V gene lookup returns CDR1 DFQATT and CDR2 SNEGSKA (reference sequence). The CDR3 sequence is CSARDQGQGGNSPLHF. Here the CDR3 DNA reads TGCAGTGCTAGAGATCAGGGACAGGGGGGGAATTCACCCCTCCACTTT.

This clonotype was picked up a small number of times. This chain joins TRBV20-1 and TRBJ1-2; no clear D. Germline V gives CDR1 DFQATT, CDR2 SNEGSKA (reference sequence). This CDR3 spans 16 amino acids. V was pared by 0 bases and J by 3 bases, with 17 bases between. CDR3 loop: CSARDHLGGLDYGYTF. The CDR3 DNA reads TGCAGTGCTAGAGACCATTTGGGCGGGCTGGACTATGGCTACACCTTC.

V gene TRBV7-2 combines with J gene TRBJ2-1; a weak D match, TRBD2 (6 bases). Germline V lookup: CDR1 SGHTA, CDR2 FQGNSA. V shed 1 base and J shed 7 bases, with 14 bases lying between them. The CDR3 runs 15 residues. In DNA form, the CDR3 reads TGTGCCAGCAGCTTAGGTCTTGCGGGAAAGAATGAGCAGTTCTTC. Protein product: CASSLGLAGKNEQFF.

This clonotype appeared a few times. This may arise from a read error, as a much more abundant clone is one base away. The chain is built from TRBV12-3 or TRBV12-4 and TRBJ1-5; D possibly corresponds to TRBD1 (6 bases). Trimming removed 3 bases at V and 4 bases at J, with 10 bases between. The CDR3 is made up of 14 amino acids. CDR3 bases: TGTGCCAGCAGTTTTCGGCAGGGGAATCAGCCCCAGCATTTT. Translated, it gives CASSFRQGNQPQHF.

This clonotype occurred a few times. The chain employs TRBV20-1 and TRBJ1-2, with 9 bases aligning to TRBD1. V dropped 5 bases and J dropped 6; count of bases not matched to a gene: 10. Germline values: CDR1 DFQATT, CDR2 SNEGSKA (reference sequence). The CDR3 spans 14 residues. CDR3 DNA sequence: TGCAGTGCTGCCGGGACAGGGAGAAAGGATGGCTACACCTTC. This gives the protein CSAAGTGRKDGYTF.

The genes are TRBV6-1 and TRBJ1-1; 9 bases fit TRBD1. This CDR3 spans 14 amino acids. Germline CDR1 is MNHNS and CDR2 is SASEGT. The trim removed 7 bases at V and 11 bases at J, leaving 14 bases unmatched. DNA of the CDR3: TGTGCCAGCACCATCGACAGGGGGGGCCCGGTGGCTTTCTTT. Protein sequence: CASTIDRGGPVAFF.

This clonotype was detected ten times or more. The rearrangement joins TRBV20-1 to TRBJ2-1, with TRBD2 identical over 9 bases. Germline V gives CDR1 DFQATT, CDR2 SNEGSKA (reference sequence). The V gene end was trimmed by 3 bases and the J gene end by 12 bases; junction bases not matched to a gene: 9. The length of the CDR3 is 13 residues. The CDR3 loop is CSARVLAGSWQFF. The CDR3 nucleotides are TGCAGTGCTAGGGTCCTAGCGGGAAGCTGGCAGTTCTTC.

The CDR3 nucleotides are TGTGCCAGCAGCTTGCCGAGGGCAGGAGATAGCTATGGCTACACCTTC. It translates to CASSLPRAGDSYGYTF. The rearrangement uses TRBV5-4 and TRBJ1-2, with no clear D. The CDR3 is 16 amino acids. Trimming stripped 1 base from V and 4 bases from J, with 17 bases between. Germline V gene lookup returns CDR1 SGHNT and CDR2 YYREEE (reference sequence).